This T cell receptor beta chain was obtained from a study of molecular identifiers for immune sequencing clone quantification. A single record per CDR3 protein comes from TCRdb applying MiXCR to the PCR reads. The sample has hundreds of thousands of distinct CDR3 sequences, about 22% seen once. Isolation of naive CD8 T cells was achieved by sorting on a CD8+CD4-CCR7+CD45RA+ phenotype. There are many counts of this clonotype. The receptor was derived from a human donor in good health. Some libraries in this study had Jurkat cell RNA spiked in. Material: naive CD8+ T cells from blood, with Jurkat cell RNA spiked in. Subset indicated: FACS-sorted CD8+CD4-CCR7+CD45RA+ naive T cells.

Written as DNA, the CDR3 is TGTGCCAGCAGCCCGAAGGTAGGGTTTGACGAGCAGTACTTC. Amino acid sequence: CASSPKVGFDEQYF. V is TRBV6-1 and J is TRBJ2-7; unclear D gene. The CDR3 totals 14 residues. In germline, CDR1 is MNHNS, CDR2 SASEGT. The germline V and J ends were trimmed by 6 bases and 5 bases, with 17 bases remaining between them.